Reported below is one TCR beta chain. TCR beta CDR3 regions were amplified from RNA transcripts. First-round RT-PCR targeting the TCR CDR3 was performed with the HTBI primer set. TCRdb analysed the multiplex PCR reads with MiXCR anew, one entry per CDR3 protein. This sample has about 210,000 distinct CDR3 sequences, with more than 15% found just once. The entry originates in a study of T cells in Graves' hyperthyroidism and ophthalmopathy. CDR3 length equals 16 residues. Trimming left V 4 bases short and J 4 bases short, with 19 bases between. CDR1 and CDR2 (germline): MNHEY, SMNVEV (reference sequence).

Sequenced sample: blood. This TCR was sampled from a middle-aged man with Graves' hyperthyroidism. The rearrangement joins TRBV27 to TRBJ1-2, with D possibly being TRBD1 (6 bases). The CDR3 sequence is CASSSNRQARVYGYTF. The CDR3 DNA sequence: TGTGCCAGCAGTTCGAATAGACAGGCCCGGGTCTATGGCTACACCTTC.